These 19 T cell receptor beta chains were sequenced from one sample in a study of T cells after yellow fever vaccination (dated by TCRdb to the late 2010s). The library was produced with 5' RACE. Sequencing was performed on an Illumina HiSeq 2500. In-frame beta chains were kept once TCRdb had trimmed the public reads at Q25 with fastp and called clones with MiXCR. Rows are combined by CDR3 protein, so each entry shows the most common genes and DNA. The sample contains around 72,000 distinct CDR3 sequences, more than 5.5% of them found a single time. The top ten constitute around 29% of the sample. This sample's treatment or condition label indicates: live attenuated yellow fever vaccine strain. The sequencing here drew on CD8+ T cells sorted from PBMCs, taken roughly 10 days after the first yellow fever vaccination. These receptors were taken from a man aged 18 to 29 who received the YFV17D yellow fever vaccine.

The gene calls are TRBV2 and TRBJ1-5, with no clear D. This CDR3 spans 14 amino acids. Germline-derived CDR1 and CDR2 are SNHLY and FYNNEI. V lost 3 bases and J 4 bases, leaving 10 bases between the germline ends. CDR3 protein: CASSDRLANQPQHF. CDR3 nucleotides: TGTGCCAGCAGTGATAGGTTGGCAAATCAGCCCCAGCATTTT.

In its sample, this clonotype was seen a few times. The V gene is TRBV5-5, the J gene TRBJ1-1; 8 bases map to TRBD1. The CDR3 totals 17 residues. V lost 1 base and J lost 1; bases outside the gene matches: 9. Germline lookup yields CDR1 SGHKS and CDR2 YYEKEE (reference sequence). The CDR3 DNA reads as TGTGCCAGCAGCTTGTATCCGGGACAGGCGGCGAACACTGAAGCTTTCTTT. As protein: CASSLYPGQAANTEAFF.

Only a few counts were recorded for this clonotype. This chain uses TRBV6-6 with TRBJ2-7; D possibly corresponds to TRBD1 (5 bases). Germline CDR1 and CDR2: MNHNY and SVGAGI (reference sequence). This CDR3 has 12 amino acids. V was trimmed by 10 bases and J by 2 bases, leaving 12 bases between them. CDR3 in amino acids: CATRQSTYEQYF. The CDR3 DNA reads TGTGCCACTAGACAGTCAACCTACGAGCAGTACTTC.

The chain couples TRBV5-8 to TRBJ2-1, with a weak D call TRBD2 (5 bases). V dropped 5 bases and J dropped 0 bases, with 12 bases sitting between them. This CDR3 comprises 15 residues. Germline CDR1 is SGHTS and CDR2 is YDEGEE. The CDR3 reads CASRPGLGSYNEQFF. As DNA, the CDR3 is TGTGCCAGCAGACCCGGACTGGGCTCCTACAATGAGCAGTTCTTC.

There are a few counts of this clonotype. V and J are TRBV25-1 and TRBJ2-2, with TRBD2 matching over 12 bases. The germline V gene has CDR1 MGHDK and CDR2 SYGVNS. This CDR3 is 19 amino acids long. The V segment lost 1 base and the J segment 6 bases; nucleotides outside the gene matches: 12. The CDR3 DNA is TGTGCCAGCAGTGAATGGGGTGTCTCTAGCGGGGGGGCTCCCGGGGAGCTGTTTTTT. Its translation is CASSEWGVSSGGAPGELFF.

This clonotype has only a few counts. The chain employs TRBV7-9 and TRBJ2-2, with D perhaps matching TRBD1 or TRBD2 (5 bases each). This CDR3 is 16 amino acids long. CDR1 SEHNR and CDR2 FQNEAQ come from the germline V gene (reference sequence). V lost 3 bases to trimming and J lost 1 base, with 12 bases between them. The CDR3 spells CASSLAGTENTGELFF. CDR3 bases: TGTGCCAGCAGCTTGGCCGGGACGGAGAACACCGGGGAGCTGTTTTTT.

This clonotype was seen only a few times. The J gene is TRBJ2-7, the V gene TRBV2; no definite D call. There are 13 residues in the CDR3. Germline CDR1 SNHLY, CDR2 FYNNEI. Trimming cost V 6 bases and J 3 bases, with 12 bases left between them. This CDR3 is CASRPDLNYEQYF. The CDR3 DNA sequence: TGTGCCAGCAGACCGGACCTTAACTACGAGCAGTACTTC.

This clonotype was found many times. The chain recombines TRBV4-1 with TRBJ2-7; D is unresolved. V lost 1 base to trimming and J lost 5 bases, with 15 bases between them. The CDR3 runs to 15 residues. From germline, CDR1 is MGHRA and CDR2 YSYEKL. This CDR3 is CASSQAAMAWNEQYF. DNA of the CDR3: TGCGCCAGCAGCCAAGCAGCTATGGCTTGGAACGAGCAGTACTTC.

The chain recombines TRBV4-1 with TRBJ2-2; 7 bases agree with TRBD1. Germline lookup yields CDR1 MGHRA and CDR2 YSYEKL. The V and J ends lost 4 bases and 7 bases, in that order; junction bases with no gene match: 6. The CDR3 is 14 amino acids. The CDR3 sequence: CASSRQGPDGELFF. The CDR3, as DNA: TGCGCCAGCAGCCGACAGGGACCCGACGGGGAGCTGTTTTTT.

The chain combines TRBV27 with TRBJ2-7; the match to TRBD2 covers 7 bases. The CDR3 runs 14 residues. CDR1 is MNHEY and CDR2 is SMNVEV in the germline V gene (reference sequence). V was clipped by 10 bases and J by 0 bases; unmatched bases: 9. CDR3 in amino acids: CATPTSRCSYEQYF. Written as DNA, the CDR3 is TGTGCCACCCCGACTAGCCGATGCTCCTACGAGCAGTACTTC.

CDR3 sequence: CASSRGGTKNIQYF. In nucleotides, the CDR3 is TGTGCCAGCAGCCGGGGGGGGACCAAAAACATTCAGTACTTC. The rearrangement uses TRBV7-9 and TRBJ2-4, with 8 positions matching TRBD2. Unmatched junction bases numbered 2, after V lost 5 bases and J lost 2 bases. The CDR3 consists of 14 residues. Germline V gene sequence: CDR1 SEHNR, CDR2 FQNEAQ (reference sequence).

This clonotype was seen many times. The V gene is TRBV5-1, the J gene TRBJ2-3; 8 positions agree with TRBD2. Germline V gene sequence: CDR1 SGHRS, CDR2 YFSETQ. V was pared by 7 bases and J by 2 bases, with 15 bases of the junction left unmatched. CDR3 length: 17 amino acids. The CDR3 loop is CASGRPAGLGDTDTQYF. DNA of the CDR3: TGCGCCAGCGGTAGACCCGCGGGACTAGGGGACACAGATACGCAGTATTTT.

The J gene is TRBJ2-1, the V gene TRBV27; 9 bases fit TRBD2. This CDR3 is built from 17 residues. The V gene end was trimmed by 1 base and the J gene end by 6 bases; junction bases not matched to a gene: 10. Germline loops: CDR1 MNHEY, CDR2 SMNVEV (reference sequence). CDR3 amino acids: CASSLWAGGPISNEQFF. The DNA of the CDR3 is TGTGCCAGCAGTTTATGGGCGGGGGGGCCAATTTCCAATGAGCAGTTCTTC.

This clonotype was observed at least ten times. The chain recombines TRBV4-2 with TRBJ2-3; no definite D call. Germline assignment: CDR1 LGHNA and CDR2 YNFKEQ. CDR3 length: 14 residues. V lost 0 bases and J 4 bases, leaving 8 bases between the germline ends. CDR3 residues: CASSQEGSPDTQYF. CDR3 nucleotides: TGTGCCAGCAGCCAAGAGGGTAGCCCAGATACGCAGTATTTT.

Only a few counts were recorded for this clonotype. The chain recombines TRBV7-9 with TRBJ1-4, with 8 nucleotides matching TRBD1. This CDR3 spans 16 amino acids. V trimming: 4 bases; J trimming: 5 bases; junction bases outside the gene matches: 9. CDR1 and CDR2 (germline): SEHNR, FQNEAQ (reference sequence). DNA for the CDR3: TGTGCCAGCAGCTCAATTGGGGACAGGCTAAATGAAAAACTGTTTTTT. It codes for CASSSIGDRLNEKLFF.

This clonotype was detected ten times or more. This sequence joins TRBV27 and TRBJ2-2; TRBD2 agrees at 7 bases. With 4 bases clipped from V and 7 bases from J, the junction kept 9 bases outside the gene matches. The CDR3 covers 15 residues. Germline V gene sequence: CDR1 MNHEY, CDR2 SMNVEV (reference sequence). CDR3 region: CASSSWAGGSGELFF. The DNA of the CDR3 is TGTGCCAGCAGTTCCTGGGCCGGGGGGAGCGGGGAGCTGTTTTTT.

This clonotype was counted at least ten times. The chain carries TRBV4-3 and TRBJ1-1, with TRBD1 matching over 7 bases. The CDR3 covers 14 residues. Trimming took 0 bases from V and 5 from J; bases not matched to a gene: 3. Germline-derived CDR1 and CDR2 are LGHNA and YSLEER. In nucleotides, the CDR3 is TGCGCCAGCAGCCAAGAGGGACAGCAGACTGAAGCTTTCTTT. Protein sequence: CASSQEGQQTEAFF.

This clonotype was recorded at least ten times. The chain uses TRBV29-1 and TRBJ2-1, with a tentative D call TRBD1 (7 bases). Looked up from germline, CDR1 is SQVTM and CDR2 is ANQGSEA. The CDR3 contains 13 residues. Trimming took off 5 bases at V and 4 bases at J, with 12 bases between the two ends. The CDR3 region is CSVSGGNYNEQFF. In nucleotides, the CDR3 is TGCAGCGTTTCAGGGGGGAATTACAATGAGCAGTTCTTC.

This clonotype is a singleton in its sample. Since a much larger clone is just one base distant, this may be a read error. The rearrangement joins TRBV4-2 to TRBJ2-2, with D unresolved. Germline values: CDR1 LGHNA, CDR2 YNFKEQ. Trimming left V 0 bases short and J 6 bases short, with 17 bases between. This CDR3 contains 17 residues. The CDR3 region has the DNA TGTGCCAGCAGCCAAGATTTTGGCAGACTGGGCTCCGGGGAGCTGTTTTTT. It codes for CASSQDFGRLGSGELFF.